The 2 T cell receptor beta chains below come from one sample, sequenced in a study of cytomegalovirus exposure and HLA in healthy donors. Primers included in the PCR were 60 Vbeta and 13 Jbeta primers. Produced via immunoSEQ multiplex PCR; TCRdb's table is partial and in-frame only. This table has roughly 110,000 clones, approximately 79% appearing once. Sequencing was carried out using PBMCs. These receptors were collected from a young man in good health and CMV-seronegative.

This rearrangement joins TRBV5-1 to TRBJ2-2, with 11 positions matching TRBD1. Trimming at V came to 4 bases and at J to 2 bases, leaving 4 bases not matched to a gene. Germline values: CDR1 SGHRS, CDR2 YFSETQ. This CDR3 contains 16 residues. The CDR3 region has the DNA TGCGCCAGCAGCCCCCGGACAGGGGGCAACACCGGGGAGCTGTTTTTT. This codes for CASSPRTGGNTGELFF. The complete variable domain, with remaining parts taken from reference TRBV5-1 and TRBJ2-2, reads KAGVTQTPRYLIKTRGQQVTLSCSPISGHRSVSWYQQTPGQGLQFLFEYFSETQRNKGNFPGRFSGRQFSNSRSEMNVSTLELGDSALYLCASSPRTGGNTGELFFGEGSRLTVL.

The genes are TRBV7-2 and TRBJ2-3; D possibly corresponds to TRBD1 (5 bases). CDR1 is SGHTA and CDR2 is FQGNSA in the germline V gene. The CDR3 is made up of 17 amino acids. Trimming shortened V by 4 bases and J by 1 base, and 18 bases separated the two germline ends. The CDR3 loop is CASSSSATPRGTDTQYF. The CDR3, as DNA: TGTGCCAGCAGCTCGTCCGCTACCCCCAGGGGCACAGATACGCAGTATTTT.